This T cell receptor (beta chain) was sequenced for a study of CD8+ T cells in alopecia areata. Treatment defined: oral pan-JAK inhibitor, 5-10 mg twice daily. CD4+ and CD8+ T cells were sorted from PBMCs. The germline V and J ends were trimmed by 3 bases and 8 bases, with 10 bases remaining between them. This CDR3 region has 11 residues. Germline-derived CDR1 and CDR2 are SQVTM and ANQGSEA. Reverse transcribed after extraction, RNA yielded cDNA as the sequencing template. The protocol was immunoSEQ multiplex PCR, while the TCRdb copy is restricted to in-frame clones and leaves out a portion. The sample lists some 220,000 clones; under 60% were seen once.

Sequenced here: CD4+ T cells sorted from blood, sampled at week 4, from a patient treated with tofacitinib. The rearrangement joins TRBV29-1 to TRBJ1-2, with D hard to call. The origin of this receptor is a human donor with alopecia areata. The CDR3 spells CSVEQASGYTF. DNA of the CDR3: TGCAGCGTTGAGCAGGCAAGCGGCTACACCTTC. Variable domain in full (rest from reference TRBV29-1 and TRBJ1-2): SAVISQKPSRDICQRGTSLTIQCQVDSQVTMMFWYRQQPGQSLTLIATANQGSEATYESGFVIDKFPISRPNLTFSTLTVSNMSPEDSSIYLCSVEQASGYTFGSGTRLTVV.